This T cell receptor beta chain was obtained from a study of T cells after yellow fever vaccination (dated by TCRdb to the late 2010s). About the study as a whole: The SMART-Seq v4 Ultra Low Input RNA kit was used to prepare libraries from fractions with low cell numbers. Two healthy male donors, one aged 18 to 29 and one aged 30 to 40 years, were included in the cohort. Blood samples were taken at several timepoints before and after primary and secondary immunization, and bulk PBMC replicates and cell subsets were isolated. To follow T-cell clones before and after primary and booster YFV17D yellow fever vaccination, bulk TCR alpha and beta repertoires were sequenced over time. Beyond this particular receptor, the publication reports: Because only a couple of donors were included in the study, the extent to which the findings can be generalized is limited. A small fraction of clonotypes appeared in both the CD4 and CD8 compartments, likely as a result of convergent recombination. After the booster, most of the clones that had expanded following primary vaccination were detected again (about 95% of CD4 and 80% to 90% of CD8), which suggests that memory was broadly maintained. Compared with the primary T-cell response, the secondary T-cell response was faster but weaker, reaching its peak on day 5 rather than on day 15. FACS-sorted repertoires could contain abundant contaminating clonotypes from the bulk population, so computational filtering was required.

V and J lose 1 base and 4 bases, and a span of 7 bases separates them. The CDR3 has 14 amino acids, counting the end cysteine and phenylalanine. Of all the DNA, just the CDR3 is kept, 42 bases in frame from base 1. The germline V gene encodes CDR1 SGHTA and CDR2 FQGNSA. In the case of this clonotype: Its antigen has not been determined. Base qualities are not recorded, but no much larger clone differs from it by a single base.

TCRdb names Illumina NovaSeq 6000 as the instrument used. TCR cDNA was synthesized by 5'RACE template switching, which introduced a universal primer site and unique molecular identifiers. cDNA synthesis was primed from both the TCR alpha and TCR beta constant segments. Two PCR steps were used to amplify libraries, with sample barcodes and sequencing adapters being added in the second step. Sequencing of the libraries was done on either Illumina HiSeq 2500 (2x100 bp) or NovaSeq (2x150 bp). The original pipeline was this. Reads were demultiplexed and collapsed into UMI consensus sequences with MIGEC, and V(D)J alignment was performed with MiXCR. Vaccine-responding clonotypes were defined with edgeR using replicate PBMC samples, requiring FDR below 0.01 and a log2 fold change above 5 up to day 15. Bulk clonotypes were assigned CD4 or CD8 identity according to which sequenced CD4 or CD8 repertoire held them at higher abundance. TCRdb applied fastp at Q25 and MiXCR to the public reads, then kept only in-frame beta chains. CDR3 protein duplicates are merged, each entry listing the most common genes and DNA. TCRdb's processing, not the authors' own work, is the source of the V and J calls. In all, the sample holds some 420,000 distinct CDR3 sequences, and around 20% of those were seen once. The biggest ten clones account for 18% of the sample.

Read against the paper, the sample's treatment or condition label means: live attenuated yellow fever vaccine strain. At every blood-draw timepoint, two biological replicates of bulk PBMCs were collected. A standard Ficoll-Paque protocol was used to isolate PBMCs from peripheral blood. TriZol was used to extract RNA from bulk PBMCs, from CD4 and CD8 fractions, and from dextramer-positive and dextramer-negative fractions. The sequence derives from a man aged 18 to 29 who received the YFV17D yellow fever vaccine. The sample consisted of PBMCs, taken before the yellow fever booster vaccination. In this chain, TRBV7-2 is recombined with TRBJ2-2; the D gene assignment is ambiguous. Read as DNA, the sequence is TGTGCCAGCAGCTTAGGACGGCTCACCGGGGAGCTGTTTTTT. This sequence encodes CASSLGRLTGELFF.